The sequence of this T cell receptor beta chain was determined in a study of control samples from healthy donors and cancer patients. Data came from immunoSEQ multiplex PCR; TCRdb stores just in-frame clones and leaves some out. The table shows 250,000 to 300,000 clones, with about four fifths occurring only once. Trimming removed 0 bases from V and 3 bases from J, with 13 bases in between. Looked up from germline, CDR1 is SGHRS and CDR2 is YFSETQ. The CDR3 contains 15 residues. This sequence was found in a woman in her sixties or seventies with lung cancer. Sequencing was performed on PBMCs. This chain connects TRBV5-1 to TRBJ2-7; a possible D gene is TRBD1 (6 bases). The CDR3 region has the DNA TGCGCCAGCAGCTTGGATCCGGGACACTACTACGAGCAGTACTTC. Its protein product is CASSLDPGHYYEQYF.